This entry is about one T cell receptor (beta chain). The target antigen is unknown. This sample was included in a study of vaccination and CD4 T cells after COVID-19. The overall study: The convalescents included six males and four females, and among them two were Hispanic while seven were Caucasian. The cells in question were stimulated using overlapping spike peptides derived from SARS-CoV-2, HCoV-NL63, HCoV-OC43 and HCoV-229E.

The treatment denotes: approximately nine-day PBMC culture with coronavirus spike peptide pools or control peptides (ViraFEST assay). Each well held a few million PBMCs in IL-2 (roughly 10 IU/ml) medium with 8.5 to 10 ug/ml peptide pools. Researchers used the Oncomine TCR Beta short-read assay to sequence DNA from cultured CD4+ T cells. Cultured CD4+ T cells yielded the extracted genomic DNA. One entry per CDR3 protein, called by TCRdb with MiXCR from the PCR reads. The sample records thousands of distinct CDR3 sequences, around 50% being singletons. Germline V lookup: CDR1 SGHDN, CDR2 FVKESK. The CDR3 length is 17 residues. Trimming shortened V by 2 bases and J by 2 bases, and 15 bases separated the two germline ends.

Sequencing was done on a sample of CD4+ T cells from blood, cultured in vitro. This TCR was sampled from a human donor who had recovered from COVID-19. This chain connects TRBV14 to TRBJ2-2; D possibly corresponds to TRBD1 (6 bases). The CDR3 DNA is TGTGCCAGCAGCCAATTGACCGGACAGATAAACACCGGGGAGCTGTTTTTT. Translated, it gives CASSQLTGQINTGELFF.